In its sample, the clone carrying this T cell receptor beta chain was seen once. Its antigen is still unknown. Mismatch with germline at one junction end may stem from a read error. The sample comes from a study of blood T cells in healthy people across ages. Total RNA was isolated from each sample in quantities of at least 6 micrograms. Study conclusions and caveats: There was a strong correlation between TCR beta diversity and naive T cell percentage. What prevented conclusive comparison of naive and antigen-experienced cells was that PBMCs were unsorted. Age showed a roughly linear inverse relationship with TCR beta diversity per million T cells.

A second PCR of roughly 7 to 11 cycles used a sample-barcoded 5' primer and a J-beta primer mix. In TCRdb, the 5' RACE reads were re-called with MiXCR into one record per CDR3 protein. The table shows hundreds of thousands of distinct CDR3 sequences, with under 65% occurring only once. Germline CDR1 reads MNHNY; CDR2 reads SVGAGI (reference sequence). The CDR3 totals 13 residues. Sequencing was carried out using blood. This receptor was obtained from a woman of 80 years or more in good health. This rearrangement joins TRBV6-6 to TRBJ2-4, with D possibly called TRBD1 or TRBD2 (6 bases each). CDR3 nucleotide sequence: TGTGCCAGCAGTGACTCGGGGGCGGACATTCAGTACTTC. Amino acid sequence: CASSDSGADIQYF.